This TCR beta chain derives from a study of blood T cell repertoires in COVID-19. Source study methods: By means of reference gene primer amplification, nucleated cell counts were estimated. Assay used: immunoSEQ multiplex PCR; TCRdb lists only in-frame clones, some missing. V, J and clone size are those of that table, while D and trimming were read from the DNA. The sample records fewer than 20,000 clones, roughly 88% being singletons. V dropped 0 bases and J dropped 5 bases, with 16 bases sitting between them. Germline V gene lookup returns CDR1 MNHNS and CDR2 SASEGT. The CDR3 totals 16 residues. This chain connects TRBV6-1 to TRBJ2-5; no definite D call. This TCR was sampled from a human donor in a cohort sampled during active COVID-19. Specimen: peripheral blood. The CDR3 reads CASSEAKATIGETQYF. The CDR3 bases are TGTGCCAGCAGTGAAGCGAAGGCCACGATCGGGGAGACCCAGTACTTC.